The 8 T cell receptor beta chains reported below all come from one sample, sequenced in a study of blood T cell repertoires in COVID-19. TCRdb's table, derived via immunoSEQ multiplex PCR, lists solely in-frame clones and lacks some. The sample lists some 130,000 clones, around nine tenths occurring once. The sample was peripheral blood. These receptors all stem from a man aged 55 to 69 with COVID-19, enrolled during active disease.

The rearrangement links TRBV5-1 to TRBJ1-4; tentatively, D is TRBD1 (6 bases). The CDR3 is 14 residues long. V was shortened by 4 bases and J by 7 bases, with 14 bases between the two germline ends. Germline V lookup: CDR1 SGHRS, CDR2 YFSETQ. CDR3: CASSPDRGGEKLFF. In DNA, the CDR3 is TGCGCCAGCAGCCCGGACAGAGGAGGTGAAAAACTGTTTTTT.

The J gene is TRBJ2-1, the V gene TRBV11-3; D remains ambiguous. The germline V gene has CDR1 SGHNT and CDR2 YENEEA. The CDR3 consists of 14 residues. V was cut by 0 bases and J by 11 bases, with 14 bases left in between. The CDR3 spells CASSLDLWATKQFF. In DNA form, the CDR3 reads TGTGCCAGCAGCTTAGATCTTTGGGCCACCAAGCAGTTCTTC.

This sequence joins TRBV18 and TRBJ2-5, with TRBD2 as a possible D gene (6 bases). The CDR3 totals 15 residues. Germline-derived CDR1 and CDR2 are KGHSH and LQKENI. Trimming took 6 bases from V and 4 from J, leaving 18 bases between them. DNA for the CDR3: TGTGCCAGCTCCCTCCGAGGCAGGGACTTAGAGACCCAGTACTTC. Translation gives CASSLRGRDLETQYF.

V is TRBV9 and J is TRBJ1-1, with TRBD1 matching over 7 bases. The length of the CDR3 is 14 residues. CDR1 is SGDLS, CDR2 YYNGEE, per germline. Unmatched junction bases numbered 11, after V lost 2 bases and J lost 10 bases. CDR3 nucleotide sequence: TGTGCCAGCAGCGTCGAGGGGGCTCGGAGTGTAGCTTTCTTT. This translates into CASSVEGARSVAFF.

The gene calls are TRBV7-2 and TRBJ1-4; a possible D gene is TRBD1 (5 bases). The CDR3 consists of 14 residues. Per germline, CDR1 SGHTA and CDR2 FQGNSA. V gave up 1 base and J gave up 13 bases, with 16 bases separating them. CDR3 nucleotide sequence: TGTGCCAGCAGCTTAGACCGGCGACGGGGGGGACTGTTTTTT. It is translated as CASSLDRRRGGLFF.

The chain employs TRBV5-1 and TRBJ2-7; D possibly corresponds to TRBD1 (6 bases). This CDR3 is 15 amino acids long. V lost 0 bases, J lost 4 bases, and 14 bases lay in between. Germline assignment: CDR1 SGHRS and CDR2 YFSETQ. CDR3 amino acids: CASSLAPGAMYEQYF. The CDR3 DNA follows: TGCGCCAGCAGCTTGGCACCAGGGGCTATGTACGAGCAGTACTTC.

The chain employs TRBV7-2 and TRBJ1-4; D possibly corresponds to TRBD1 (5 bases). Trimming removed 4 bases at V and 3 bases at J, with 12 bases between. The CDR3 runs 15 residues. Per the germline V gene, CDR1 is SGHTA and CDR2 is FQGNSA. The CDR3 is CASSSAGRSNEKLFF. CDR3 coding DNA: TGTGCCAGCAGCTCCGCAGGGCGATCTAATGAAAAACTGTTTTTT.

The chain couples TRBV9 to TRBJ2-3; no clear D. CDR3 length equals 11 residues. Deletions cut 3 bases from V and 4 bases from J, with 3 bases between. The germline CDR1 and CDR2 sequences are SGDLS and YYNGEE. The CDR3 DNA reads TGTGCCAGCAGCGCCGCAGATACGCAGTATTTT. As protein: CASSAADTQYF. Based on the CDR3 plus reference TRBV9 and TRBJ2-3, the full variable domain is DSGVTQTPKHLITATGQRVTLRCSPRSGDLSVYWYQQSLDQGLQFLIQYYNGEERAKGNILERFSAQQFPDLHSELNLSSLELGDSALYFCASSAADTQYFGPGTRLTVL.